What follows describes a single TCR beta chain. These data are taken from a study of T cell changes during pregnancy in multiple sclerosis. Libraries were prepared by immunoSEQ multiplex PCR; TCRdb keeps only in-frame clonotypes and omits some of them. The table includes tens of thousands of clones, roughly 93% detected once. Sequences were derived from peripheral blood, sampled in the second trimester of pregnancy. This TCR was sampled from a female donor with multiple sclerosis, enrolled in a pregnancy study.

The CDR3, as DNA: TGCAGCGTTTCGGAGCGGGGGAGAGAGACCCAGTACTTC. Its protein is CSVSERGRETQYF. The chain links TRBV29-1 to TRBJ2-5, with 8 bases aligning to TRBD2. With V trimmed by 5 bases and J by 4 bases, 6 bases remained unmatched. Germline V lookup: CDR1 SQVTM, CDR2 ANQGSEA. The CDR3 has 13 residues.